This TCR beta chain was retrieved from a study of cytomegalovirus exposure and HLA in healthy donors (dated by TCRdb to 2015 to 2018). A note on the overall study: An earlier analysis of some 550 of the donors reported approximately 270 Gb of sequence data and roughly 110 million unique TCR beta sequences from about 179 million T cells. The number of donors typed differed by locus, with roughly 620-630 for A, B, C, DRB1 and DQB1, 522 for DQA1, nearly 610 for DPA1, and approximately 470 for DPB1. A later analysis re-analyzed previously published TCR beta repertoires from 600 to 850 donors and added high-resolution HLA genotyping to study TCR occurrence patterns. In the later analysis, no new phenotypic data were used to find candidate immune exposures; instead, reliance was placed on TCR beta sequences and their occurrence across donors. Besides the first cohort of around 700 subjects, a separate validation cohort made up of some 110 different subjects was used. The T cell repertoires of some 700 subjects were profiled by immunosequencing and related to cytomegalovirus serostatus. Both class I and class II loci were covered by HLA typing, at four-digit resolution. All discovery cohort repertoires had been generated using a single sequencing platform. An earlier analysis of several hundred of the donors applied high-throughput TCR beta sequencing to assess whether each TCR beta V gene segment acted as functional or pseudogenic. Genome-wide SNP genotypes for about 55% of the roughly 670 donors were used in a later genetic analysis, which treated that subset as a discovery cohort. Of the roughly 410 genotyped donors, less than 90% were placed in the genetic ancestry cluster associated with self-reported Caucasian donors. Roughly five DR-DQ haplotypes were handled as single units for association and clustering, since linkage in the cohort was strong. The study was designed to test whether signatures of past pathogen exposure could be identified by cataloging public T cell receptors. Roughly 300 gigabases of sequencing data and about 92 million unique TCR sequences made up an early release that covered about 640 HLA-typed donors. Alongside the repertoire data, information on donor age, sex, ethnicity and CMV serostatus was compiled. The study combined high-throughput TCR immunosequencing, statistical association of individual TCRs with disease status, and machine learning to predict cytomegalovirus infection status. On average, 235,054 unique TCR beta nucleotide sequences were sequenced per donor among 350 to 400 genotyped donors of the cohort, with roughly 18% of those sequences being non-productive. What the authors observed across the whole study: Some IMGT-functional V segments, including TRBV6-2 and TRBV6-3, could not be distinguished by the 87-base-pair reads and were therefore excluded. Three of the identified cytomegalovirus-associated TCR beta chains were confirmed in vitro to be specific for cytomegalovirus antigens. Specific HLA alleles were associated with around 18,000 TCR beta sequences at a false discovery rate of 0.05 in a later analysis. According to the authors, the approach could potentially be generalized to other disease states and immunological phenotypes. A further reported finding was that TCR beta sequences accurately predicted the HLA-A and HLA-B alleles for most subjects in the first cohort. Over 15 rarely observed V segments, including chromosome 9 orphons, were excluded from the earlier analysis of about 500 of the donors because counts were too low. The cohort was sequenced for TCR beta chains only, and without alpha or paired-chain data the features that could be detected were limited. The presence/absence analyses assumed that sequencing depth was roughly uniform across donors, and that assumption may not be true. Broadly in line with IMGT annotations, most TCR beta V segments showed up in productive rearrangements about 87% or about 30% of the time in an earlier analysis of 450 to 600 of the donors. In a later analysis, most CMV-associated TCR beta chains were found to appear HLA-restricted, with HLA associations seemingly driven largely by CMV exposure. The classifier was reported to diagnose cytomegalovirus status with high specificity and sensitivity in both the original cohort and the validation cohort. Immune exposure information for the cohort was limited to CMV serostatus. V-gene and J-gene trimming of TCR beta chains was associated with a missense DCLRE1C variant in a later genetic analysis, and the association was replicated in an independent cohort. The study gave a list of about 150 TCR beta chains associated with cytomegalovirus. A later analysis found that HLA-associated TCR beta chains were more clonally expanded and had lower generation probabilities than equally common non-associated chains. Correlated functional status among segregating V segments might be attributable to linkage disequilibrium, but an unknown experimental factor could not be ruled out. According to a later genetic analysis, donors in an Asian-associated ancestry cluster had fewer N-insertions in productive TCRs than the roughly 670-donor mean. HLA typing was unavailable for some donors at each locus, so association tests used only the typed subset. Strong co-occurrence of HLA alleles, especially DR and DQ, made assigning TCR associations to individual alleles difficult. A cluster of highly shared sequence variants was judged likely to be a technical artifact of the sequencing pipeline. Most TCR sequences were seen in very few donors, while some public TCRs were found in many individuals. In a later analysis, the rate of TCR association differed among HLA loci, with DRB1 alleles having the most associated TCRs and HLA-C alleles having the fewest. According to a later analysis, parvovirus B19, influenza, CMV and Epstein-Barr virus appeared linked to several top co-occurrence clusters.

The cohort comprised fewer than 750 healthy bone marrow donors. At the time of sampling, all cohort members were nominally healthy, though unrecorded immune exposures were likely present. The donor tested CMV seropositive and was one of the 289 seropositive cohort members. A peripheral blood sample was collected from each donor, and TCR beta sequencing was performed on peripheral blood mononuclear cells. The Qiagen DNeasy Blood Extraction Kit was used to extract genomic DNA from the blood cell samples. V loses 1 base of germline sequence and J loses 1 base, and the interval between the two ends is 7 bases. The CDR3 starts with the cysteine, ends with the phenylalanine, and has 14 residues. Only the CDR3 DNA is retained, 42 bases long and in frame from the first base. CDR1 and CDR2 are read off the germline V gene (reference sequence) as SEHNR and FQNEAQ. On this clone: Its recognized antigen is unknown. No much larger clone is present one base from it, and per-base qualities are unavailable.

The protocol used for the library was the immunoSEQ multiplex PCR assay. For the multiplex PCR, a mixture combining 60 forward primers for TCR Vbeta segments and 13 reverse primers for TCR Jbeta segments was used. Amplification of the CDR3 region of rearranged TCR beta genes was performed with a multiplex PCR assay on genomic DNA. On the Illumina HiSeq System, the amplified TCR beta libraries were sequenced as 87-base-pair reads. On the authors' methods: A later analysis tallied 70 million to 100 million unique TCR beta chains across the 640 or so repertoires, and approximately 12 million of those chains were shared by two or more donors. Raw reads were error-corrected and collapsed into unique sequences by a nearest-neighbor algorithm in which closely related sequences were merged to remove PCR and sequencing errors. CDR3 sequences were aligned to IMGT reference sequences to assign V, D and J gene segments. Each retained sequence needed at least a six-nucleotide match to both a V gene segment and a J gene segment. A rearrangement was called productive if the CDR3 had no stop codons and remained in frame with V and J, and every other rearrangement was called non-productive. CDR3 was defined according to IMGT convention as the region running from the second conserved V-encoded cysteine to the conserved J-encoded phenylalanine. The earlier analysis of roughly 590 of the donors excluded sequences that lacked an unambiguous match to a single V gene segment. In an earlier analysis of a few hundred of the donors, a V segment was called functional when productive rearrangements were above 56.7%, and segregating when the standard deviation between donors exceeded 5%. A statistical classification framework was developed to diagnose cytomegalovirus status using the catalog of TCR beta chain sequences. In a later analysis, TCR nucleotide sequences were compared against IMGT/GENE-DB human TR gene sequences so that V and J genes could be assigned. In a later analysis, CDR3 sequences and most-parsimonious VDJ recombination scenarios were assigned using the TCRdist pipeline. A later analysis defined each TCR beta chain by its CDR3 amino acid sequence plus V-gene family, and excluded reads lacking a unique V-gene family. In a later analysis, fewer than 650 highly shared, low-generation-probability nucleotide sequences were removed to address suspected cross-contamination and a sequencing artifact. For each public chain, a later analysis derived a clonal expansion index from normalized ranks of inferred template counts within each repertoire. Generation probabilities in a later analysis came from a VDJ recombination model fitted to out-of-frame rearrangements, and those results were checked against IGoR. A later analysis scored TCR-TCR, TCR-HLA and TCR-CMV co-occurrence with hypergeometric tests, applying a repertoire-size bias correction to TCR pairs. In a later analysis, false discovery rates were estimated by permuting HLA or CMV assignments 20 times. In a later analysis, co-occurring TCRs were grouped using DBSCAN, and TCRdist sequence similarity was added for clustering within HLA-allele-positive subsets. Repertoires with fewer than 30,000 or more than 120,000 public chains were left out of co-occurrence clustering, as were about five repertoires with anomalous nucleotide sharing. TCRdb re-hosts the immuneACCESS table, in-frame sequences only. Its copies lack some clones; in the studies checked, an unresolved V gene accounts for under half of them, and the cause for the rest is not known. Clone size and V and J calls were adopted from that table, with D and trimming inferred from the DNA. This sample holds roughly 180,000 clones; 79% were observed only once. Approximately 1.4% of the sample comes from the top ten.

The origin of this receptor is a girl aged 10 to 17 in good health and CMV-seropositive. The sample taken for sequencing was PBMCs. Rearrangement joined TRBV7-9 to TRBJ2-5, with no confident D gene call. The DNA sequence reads TGTGCCAGCAGCTTAGAGCCATTCCAAGAGACCCAGTACTTC. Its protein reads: CASSLEPFQETQYF. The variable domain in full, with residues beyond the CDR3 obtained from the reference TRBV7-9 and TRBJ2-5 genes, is DTGVSQNPRHKITKRGQNVTFRCDPISEHNRLYWYRQTLGQGPEFLTYFQNEAQLEKSRLLSDRFSAERPKGSFSTLEIQRTEQGDSAMYLCASSLEPFQETQYFGPGTRLLVL.